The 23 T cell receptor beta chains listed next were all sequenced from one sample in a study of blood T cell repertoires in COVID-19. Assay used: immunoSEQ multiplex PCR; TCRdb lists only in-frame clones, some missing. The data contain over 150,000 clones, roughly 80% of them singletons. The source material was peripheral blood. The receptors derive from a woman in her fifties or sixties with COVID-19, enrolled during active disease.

CDR3: CASSFRLNTEAFF. In DNA, the CDR3 is TGTGCCAGCAGTTTCAGGTTGAACACTGAAGCTTTCTTT. The chain carries TRBV11-2 and TRBJ1-1, with no clear D. The CDR3 is made up of 13 amino acids. Germline V gene lookup returns CDR1 SGHAT and CDR2 FQNNGV. V shed 6 bases and J shed 0 bases, with 8 bases lying between them.

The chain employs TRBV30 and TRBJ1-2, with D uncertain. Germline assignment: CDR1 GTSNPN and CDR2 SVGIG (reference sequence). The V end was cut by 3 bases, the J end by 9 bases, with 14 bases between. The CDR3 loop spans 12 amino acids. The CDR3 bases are TGTGCCTGGAGCCTAGGCGGGGTTCGCTACACCTTC. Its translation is CAWSLGGVRYTF.

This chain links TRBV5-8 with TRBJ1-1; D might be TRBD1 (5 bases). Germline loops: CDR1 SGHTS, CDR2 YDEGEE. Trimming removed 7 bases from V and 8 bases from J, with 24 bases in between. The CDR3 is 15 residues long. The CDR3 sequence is CASRFRDSWLSEAFF. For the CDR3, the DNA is TGTGCCAGCCGTTTTCGGGACTCCTGGTTGTCGGAAGCTTTCTTT.

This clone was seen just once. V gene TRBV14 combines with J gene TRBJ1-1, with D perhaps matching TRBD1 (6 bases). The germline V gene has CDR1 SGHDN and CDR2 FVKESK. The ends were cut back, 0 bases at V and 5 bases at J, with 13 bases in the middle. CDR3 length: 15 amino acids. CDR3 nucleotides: TGTGCCAGCAGCCAAGAGTCCGGACAGTTAACTGAAGCTTTCTTT. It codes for CASSQESGQLTEAFF.

The DNA for the CDR3 is TGTGCCAGCAGTGGGACAGGGTGGAGCTATGGCTACACCTTC. Its translation is CASSGTGWSYGYTF. J is TRBJ1-2 and V is TRBV25-1, with TRBD1 matching over 8 bases. This CDR3 contains 14 residues. Germline values: CDR1 MGHDK, CDR2 SYGVNS. Germline trimming cut 4 bases from V and 4 bases from J; bases unmatched to any gene: 5.

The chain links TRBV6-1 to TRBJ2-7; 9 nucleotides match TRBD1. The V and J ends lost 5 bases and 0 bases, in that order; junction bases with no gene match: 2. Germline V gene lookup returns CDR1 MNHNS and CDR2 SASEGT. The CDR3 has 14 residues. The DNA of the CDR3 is TGTGCCAGCAGTTCGGACAGGGGCTCCTACGAGCAGTACTTC. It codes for CASSSDRGSYEQYF.

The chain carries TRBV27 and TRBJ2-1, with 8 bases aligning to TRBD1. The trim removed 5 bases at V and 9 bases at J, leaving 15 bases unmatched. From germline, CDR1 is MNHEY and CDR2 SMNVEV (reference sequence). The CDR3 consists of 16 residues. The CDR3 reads CASSPDRTGNSGEQFF. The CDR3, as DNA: TGTGCCAGCAGTCCAGATCGGACAGGGAATTCTGGTGAGCAGTTCTTC.

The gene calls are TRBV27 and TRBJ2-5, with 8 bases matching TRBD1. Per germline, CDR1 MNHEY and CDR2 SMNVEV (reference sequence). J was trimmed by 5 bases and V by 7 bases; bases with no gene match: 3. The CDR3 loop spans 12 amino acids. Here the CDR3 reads CASNDRGETQYF. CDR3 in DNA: TGTGCCAGCAACGACAGGGGTGAGACCCAGTACTTC.

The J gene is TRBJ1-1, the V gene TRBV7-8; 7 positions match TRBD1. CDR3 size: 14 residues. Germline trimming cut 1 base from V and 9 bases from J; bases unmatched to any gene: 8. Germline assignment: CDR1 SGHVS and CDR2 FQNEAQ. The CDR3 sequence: CASSLGNKGQQAFF. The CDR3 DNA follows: TGTGCCAGCAGCTTAGGAAACAAGGGACAGCAAGCTTTCTTT.

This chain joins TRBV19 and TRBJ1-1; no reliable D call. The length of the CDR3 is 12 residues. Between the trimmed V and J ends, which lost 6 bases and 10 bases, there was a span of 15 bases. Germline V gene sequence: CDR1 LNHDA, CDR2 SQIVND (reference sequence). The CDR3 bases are TGTGCCAGTAGCCCGGACTCCTTTCGAGCTTTCTTT. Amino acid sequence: CASSPDSFRAFF.

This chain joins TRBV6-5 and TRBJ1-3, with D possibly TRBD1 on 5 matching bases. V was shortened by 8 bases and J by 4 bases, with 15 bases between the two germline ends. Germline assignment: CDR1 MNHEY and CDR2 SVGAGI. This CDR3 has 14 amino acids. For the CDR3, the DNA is TGTGCCAGCGTAGGCCTAGGGGTAGGAAACACCATATATTTT. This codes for CASVGLGVGNTIYF.

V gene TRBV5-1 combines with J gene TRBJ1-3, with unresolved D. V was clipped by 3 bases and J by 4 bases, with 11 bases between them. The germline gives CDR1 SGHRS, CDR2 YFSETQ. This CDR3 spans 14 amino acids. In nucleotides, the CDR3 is TGCGCCAGCAGCTCAGGAGGGAACGGAAACACCATATATTTT. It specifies CASSSGGNGNTIYF.

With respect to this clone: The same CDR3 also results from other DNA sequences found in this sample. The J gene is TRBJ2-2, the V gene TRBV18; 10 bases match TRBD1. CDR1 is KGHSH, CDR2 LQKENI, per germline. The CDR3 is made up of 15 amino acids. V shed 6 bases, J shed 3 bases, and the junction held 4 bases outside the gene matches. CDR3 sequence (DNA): TGTGCCAGCTCCCCGGGACAGGGGTACACCGGGGAGCTGTTTTTT. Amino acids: CASSPGQGYTGELFF.

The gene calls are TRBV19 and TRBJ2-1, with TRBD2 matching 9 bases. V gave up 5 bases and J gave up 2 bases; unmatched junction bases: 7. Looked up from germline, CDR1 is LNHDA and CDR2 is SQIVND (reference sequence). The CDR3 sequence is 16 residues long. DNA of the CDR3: TGTGCCAGTAGTTCCCATAGCGGGGGTACCTACAATGAGCAGTTCTTC. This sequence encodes CASSSHSGGTYNEQFF.

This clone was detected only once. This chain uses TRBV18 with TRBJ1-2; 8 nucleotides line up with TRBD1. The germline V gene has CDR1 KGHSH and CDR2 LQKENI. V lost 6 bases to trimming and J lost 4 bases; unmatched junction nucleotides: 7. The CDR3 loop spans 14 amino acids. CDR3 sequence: CASSGTGYSYGYTF. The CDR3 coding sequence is TGTGCCAGCTCGGGGACAGGTTATTCCTATGGCTACACCTTC. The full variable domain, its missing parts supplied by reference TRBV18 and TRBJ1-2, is NAGVMQNPRHLVRRRGQEARLRCSPMKGHSHVYWYRQLPEEGLKFMVYLQKENIIDESGMPKERFSAEFPKEGPSILRIQQVVRGDSAAYFCASSGTGYSYGYTFGSGTRLTVV.

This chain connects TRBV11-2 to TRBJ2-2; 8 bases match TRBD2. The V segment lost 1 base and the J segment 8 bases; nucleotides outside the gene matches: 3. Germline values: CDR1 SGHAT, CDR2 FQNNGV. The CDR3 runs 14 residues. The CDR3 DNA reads TGTGCCAGCAGCTTAGTTCTAGCGGGTGGGGAGCTGTTTTTT. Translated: CASSLVLAGGELFF.

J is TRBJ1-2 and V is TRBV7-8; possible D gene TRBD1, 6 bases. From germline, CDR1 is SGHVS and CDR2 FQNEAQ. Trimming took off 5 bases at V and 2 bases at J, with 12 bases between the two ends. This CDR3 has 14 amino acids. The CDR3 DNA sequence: TGTGCCAGCAGCCCAGGGGCAGGGAACTATGGCTACACCTTC. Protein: CASSPGAGNYGYTF.

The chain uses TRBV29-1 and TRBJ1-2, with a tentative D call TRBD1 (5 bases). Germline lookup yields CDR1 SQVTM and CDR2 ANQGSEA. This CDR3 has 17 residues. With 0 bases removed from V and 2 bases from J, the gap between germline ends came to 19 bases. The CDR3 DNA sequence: TGCAGCGTTGAAGAATCCAGGTCCCTCAGGGCGAACTATGGCTACACCTTC. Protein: CSVEESRSLRANYGYTF.

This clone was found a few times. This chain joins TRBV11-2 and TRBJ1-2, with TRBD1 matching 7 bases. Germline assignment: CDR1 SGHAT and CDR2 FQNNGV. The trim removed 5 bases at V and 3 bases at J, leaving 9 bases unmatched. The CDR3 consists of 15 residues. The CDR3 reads CASSPGTADHYGYTF. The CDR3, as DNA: TGTGCCAGCAGCCCCGGGACAGCCGATCACTATGGCTACACCTTC.

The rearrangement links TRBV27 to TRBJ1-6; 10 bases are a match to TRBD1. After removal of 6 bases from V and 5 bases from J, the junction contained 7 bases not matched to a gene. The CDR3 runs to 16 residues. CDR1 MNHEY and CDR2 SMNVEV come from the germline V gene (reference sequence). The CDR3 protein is CASRAFGTGDNSPLHF. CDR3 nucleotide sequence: TGTGCCAGCAGGGCTTTTGGGACAGGGGATAATTCACCCCTCCACTTT.

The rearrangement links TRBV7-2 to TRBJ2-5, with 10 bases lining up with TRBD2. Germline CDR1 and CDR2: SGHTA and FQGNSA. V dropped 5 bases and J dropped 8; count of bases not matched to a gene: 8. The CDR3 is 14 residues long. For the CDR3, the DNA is TGTGCCAGCAGCCAATCGACTAGCGGGCCCACCCAGTACTTC. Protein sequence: CASSQSTSGPTQYF.

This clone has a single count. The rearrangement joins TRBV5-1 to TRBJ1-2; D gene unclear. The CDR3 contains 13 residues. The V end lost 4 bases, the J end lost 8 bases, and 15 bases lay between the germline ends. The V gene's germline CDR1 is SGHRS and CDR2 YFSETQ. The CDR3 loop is CASSPEADGGYTF. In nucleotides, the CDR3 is TGCGCCAGCAGCCCGGAGGCCGACGGGGGCTACACCTTC.

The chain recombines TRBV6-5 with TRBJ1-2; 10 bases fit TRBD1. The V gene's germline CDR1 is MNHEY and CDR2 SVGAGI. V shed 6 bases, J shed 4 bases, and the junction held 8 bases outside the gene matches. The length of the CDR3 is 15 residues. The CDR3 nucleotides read TGTGCCAGCAGGACCTCGGGACAGGGGTTCTATGGCTACACCTTC. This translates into CASRTSGQGFYGYTF.